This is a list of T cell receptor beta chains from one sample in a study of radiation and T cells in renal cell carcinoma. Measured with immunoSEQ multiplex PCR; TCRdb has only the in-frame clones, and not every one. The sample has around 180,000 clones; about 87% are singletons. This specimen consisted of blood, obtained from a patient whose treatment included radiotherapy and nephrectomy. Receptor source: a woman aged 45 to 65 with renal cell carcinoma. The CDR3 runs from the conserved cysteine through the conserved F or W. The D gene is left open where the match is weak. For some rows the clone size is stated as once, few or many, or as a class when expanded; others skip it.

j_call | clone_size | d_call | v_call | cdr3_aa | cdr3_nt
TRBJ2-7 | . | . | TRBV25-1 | CASSVGGIGEQYF | TGTGCCAGCAGTGTGGGGGGAATCGGCGAGCAGTACTTC
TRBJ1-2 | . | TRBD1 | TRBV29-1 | CSASEHGGQDYGYTF | TGCAGCGCCTCGGAACATGGGGGACAGGACTATGGCTACACCTTC
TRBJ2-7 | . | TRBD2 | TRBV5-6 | CASSLLAGGSSSYEQYF | TGTGCCAGCAGCTTACTAGCGGGGGGTTCTAGCTCCTACGAGCAGTACTTC
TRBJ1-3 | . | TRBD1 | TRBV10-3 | CAIGEDRGIIGNTIYF | TGTGCCATCGGGGAGGACAGGGGGATAATTGGAAACACCATATATTTT
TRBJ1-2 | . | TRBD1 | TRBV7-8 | CASSLGTGDPRRGYTF | TGTGCCAGCAGCTTAGGGACAGGGGACCCTCGGCGGGGCTACACCTTC
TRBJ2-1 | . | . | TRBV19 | CASNQGSSYNEQFF | TGTGCCAGTAATCAGGGTAGTTCCTACAATGAGCAGTTCTTC
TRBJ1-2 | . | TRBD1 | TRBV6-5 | CASRETGCTF | TGTGCCAGCCGGGAGACAGGGTGCACCTTC
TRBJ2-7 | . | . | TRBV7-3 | CASSPSGLALGEQYF | TGTGCCAGCAGCCCCTCAGGGCTAGCCTTGGGGGAGCAGTACTTC
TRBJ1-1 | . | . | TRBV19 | CASSIDVTTEAFF | TGTGCCAGTAGTATAGATGTGACCACTGAAGCTTTCTTT
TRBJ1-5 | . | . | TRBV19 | CASSRGGEVVSQPQHF | TGTGCCAGTAGTAGGGGGGGGGAAGTAGTAAGTCAGCCCCAGCATTTT
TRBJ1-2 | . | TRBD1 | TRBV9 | CASSVGQGAGGYTF | TGTGCCAGCAGCGTAGGACAGGGGGCCGGTGGCTACACCTTC
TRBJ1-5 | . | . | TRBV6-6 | CASTPRVNQPQHF | TGTGCCAGCACCCCGAGGGTCAATCAGCCCCAGCATTTT
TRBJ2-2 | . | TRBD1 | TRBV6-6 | CASRKDRGNTGELFF | TGTGCCAGCAGAAAGGACAGGGGGAACACCGGGGAGCTGTTTTTT
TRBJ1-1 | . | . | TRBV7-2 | CASSFTENTEAFF | TGTGCCAGCAGCTTTACAGAGAACACTGAAGCTTTCTTT
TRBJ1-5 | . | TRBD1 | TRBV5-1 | CASSPLGTGNQPQHF | TGCGCCAGCAGCCCCTTGGGGACAGGCAATCAGCCCCAGCATTTT
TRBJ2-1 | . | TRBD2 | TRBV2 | CASRGTSGGGEQFF | TGTGCCAGCAGGGGGACTAGCGGGGGTGGTGAGCAGTTCTTC
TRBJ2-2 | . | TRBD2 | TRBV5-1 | CASSLDPGGQTGELFF | TGCGCCAGCAGCTTGGACCCGGGGGGGCAGACCGGGGAGCTGTTTTTT
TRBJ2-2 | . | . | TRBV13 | CASSSGTGNTGELFF | TGTGCCAGCAGCTCGGGAACAGGGAACACCGGGGAGCTGTTTTTT
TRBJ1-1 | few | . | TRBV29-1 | CSVGTAEAFF | TGCAGCGTTGGTACGGCTGAAGCTTTCTTT
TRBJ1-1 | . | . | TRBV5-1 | CASSLNSLNTEAFF | TGCGCCAGCAGCTTAAACAGTCTGAACACTGAAGCTTTCTTT
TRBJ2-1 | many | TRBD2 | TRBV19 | CASSRTSGSYNEQFF | TGTGCCAGTAGTCGGACTAGCGGCTCCTACAATGAGCAGTTCTTC
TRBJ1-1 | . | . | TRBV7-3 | CASSPPGGISITEAFF | TGTGCCAGCAGCCCCCCGGGGGGGATTTCAATCACTGAAGCTTTCTTT
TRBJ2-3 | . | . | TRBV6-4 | CASRQGGTDTQYF | TGTGCCAGCAGACAGGGAGGGACAGATACGCAGTATTTT
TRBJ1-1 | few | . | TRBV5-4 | CASSSPGGADEAFF | TGTGCCAGCAGCTCCCCTGGGGGGGCCGATGAAGCTTTCTTT
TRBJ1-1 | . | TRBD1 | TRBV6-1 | CASSGRTGAITEAFF | TGTGCCAGCAGCGGCCGGACAGGGGCGATCACTGAAGCTTTCTTT
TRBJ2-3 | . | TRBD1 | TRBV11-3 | CASSLSGQLPYF | TGTGCCAGCAGCCTATCGGGACAGCTTCCGTATTTT
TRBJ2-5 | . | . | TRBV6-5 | CASSYGAGLETQYF | TGTGCCAGCAGTTACGGAGCAGGGCTGGAGACCCAGTACTTC
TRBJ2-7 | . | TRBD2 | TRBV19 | CASSPQRGAPGEQYF | TGTGCCAGTAGTCCCCAGCGGGGGGCCCCTGGCGAGCAGTACTTC
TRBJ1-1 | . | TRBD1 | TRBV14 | CASSDYRGKAEAFF | TGTGCCAGCAGCGACTACAGGGGGAAGGCTGAAGCTTTCTTT
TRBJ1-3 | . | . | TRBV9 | CASSPLSGNTIYF | TGTGCCAGCAGCCCACTCAGTGGAAACACCATATATTTT
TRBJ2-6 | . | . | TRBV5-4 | CASSLGTDSGANVLTF | TGTGCCAGCAGCTTGGGGACAGACTCTGGGGCCAACGTCCTGACTTTC
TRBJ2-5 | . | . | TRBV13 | CASSSGARETQYF | TGTGCCAGCAGCTCCGGGGCACGAGAGACCCAGTACTTC
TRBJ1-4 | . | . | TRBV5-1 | CASSLDGSNEKLFF | TGCGCCAGCAGCTTGGACGGATCAAATGAAAAACTGTTTTTT
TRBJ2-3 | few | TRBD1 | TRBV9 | CASSPLQGGRRADTQYF | TGTGCCAGCAGCCCCTTACAGGGGGGCCGGCGAGCAGATACGCAGTATTTT
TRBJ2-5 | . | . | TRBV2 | CASSPETGHQETQYF | TGTGCCAGCAGCCCCGAAACAGGCCACCAAGAGACCCAGTACTTC
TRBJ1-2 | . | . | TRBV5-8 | CASRVRGSNYGYTF | TGTGCCAGCAGGGTCAGGGGCAGTAACTATGGCTACACCTTC
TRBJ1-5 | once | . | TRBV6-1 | CASSEGVISNQPQHF | TGTGCCAGCAGTGAAGGTGTCATAAGCAATCAGCCCCAGCATTTT
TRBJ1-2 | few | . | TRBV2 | CASSFGQSYGYTF | TGTGCCAGCAGTTTTGGACAGTCGTATGGCTACACCTTC
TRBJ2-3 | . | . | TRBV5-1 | CASSLDGQSSTDTQYF | TGCGCCAGCAGCTTGGACGGACAGTCTAGCACAGATACGCAGTATTTT
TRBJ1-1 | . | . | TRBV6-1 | CASSGTPNTEAFF | TGTGCCAGCAGTGGGACACCGAACACTGAAGCTTTCTTT
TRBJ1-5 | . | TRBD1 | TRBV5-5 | CASSLGGTGYQPQHF | TGTGCCAGCAGCTTGGGCGGGACAGGTTATCAGCCCCAGCATTTT
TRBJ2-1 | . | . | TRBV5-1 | CASSLGSHNEQFF | TGCGCCAGCAGCTTGGGATCTCACAATGAGCAGTTCTTC
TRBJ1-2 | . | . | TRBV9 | CASSVVEDEDGYTF | TGTGCCAGCAGCGTAGTGGAGGACGAAGACGGCTACACCTTC
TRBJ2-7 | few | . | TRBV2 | CASSTTEKHEQYF | TGTGCCAGCAGCACCACTGAGAAGCACGAGCAGTACTTC
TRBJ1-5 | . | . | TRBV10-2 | CASRLGGGWNQPQHF | TGCGCCAGTCGCCTGGGGGGTGGGTGGAATCAGCCCCAGCATTTT
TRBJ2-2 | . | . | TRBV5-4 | CASSFRVSGELFF | TGTGCCAGCAGCTTCAGGGTCTCCGGGGAGCTGTTTTTT
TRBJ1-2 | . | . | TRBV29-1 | CSVLRPGYGYTF | TGCAGCGTCCTAAGGCCAGGCTATGGCTACACCTTC